This is a list of T cell receptor beta chains from one sample in a study of T-cell memory formation after mild COVID-19. TCRdb analysed the 5' RACE reads with MiXCR anew, one entry per CDR3 protein. The data contain 550,000 to 700,000 distinct CDR3 sequences, about a sixth of them singletons. Sequenced input: PBMCs or a T cell subset sorted from them (not recorded which). Receptors originate from an adult woman who had mild COVID-19 (a few samples of this study predate the infection). Cell type and time point are not known. The CDR3 runs from the conserved cysteine through the conserved F or W. The D gene is left open where the match is weak. Where a row states a size, it is once, few, many or the class of an expanded clone; other rows omit it.

size,V,D,J,CDR3,DNA
.,TRBV23-1,.,TRBJ2-4,CASSQLPSLAKNIQYF,TGCGCCAGCAGTCAATTACCAAGCTTAGCCAAAAACATTCAGTACTTC
many,TRBV5-1,TRBD2,TRBJ2-3,CASSFELAVSTDTQYF,TGCGCCAGCAGCTTCGAACTAGCGGTTAGCACAGATACGCAGTATTTT
.,TRBV7-2,TRBD2,TRBJ2-1,CASSLQAGGPRNEQFF,TGTGCCAGCAGCCTACAAGCGGGAGGGCCCCGAAATGAGCAGTTCTTC
few,TRBV12-3/TRBV12-4,.,TRBJ2-3,CASSKGTFTDTQYF,TGTGCCAGCAGTAAAGGGACTTTCACAGATACGCAGTATTTT
.,TRBV12-3/TRBV12-4,.,TRBJ2-1,CASSPGIPEAAEQFF,TGTGCCAGCAGCCCGGGCATCCCGGAAGCCGCTGAGCAGTTCTTC
.,TRBV7-3,TRBD2,TRBJ2-2,CASSLNPGRVDTGELFF,TGTGCCAGCAGCTTAAACCCAGGGAGGGTTGACACCGGGGAGCTGTTTTTT
many,TRBV10-3,.,TRBJ1-2,CAIRPDRTNYGYTF,TGTGCCATCCGGCCCGACAGGACGAACTATGGCTACACCTTC
few,TRBV5-6,.,TRBJ2-5,CASSLEGRGLVRETQYF,TGTGCCAGCAGCTTGGAGGGCAGGGGCCTAGTCCGGGAGACCCAGTACTTC
many,TRBV5-4,.,TRBJ2-7,CASSLPGAKQYF,TGTGCCAGCAGCTTGCCCGGAGCAAAGCAGTACTTC
few,TRBV20-1,TRBD1,TRBJ2-7,CSARDFVATGSQEQYF,TGCAGTGCTAGAGATTTCGTTGCGACAGGGTCCCAGGAGCAGTACTTC
many,TRBV6-5,.,TRBJ2-4,CASRATRIKAKNIQYF,TGTGCCAGCAGGGCCACTAGAATAAAAGCCAAAAACATTCAGTACTTC
.,TRBV3-1,TRBD1,TRBJ1-2,CASSQGRQGSYTF,TGTGCCAGCAGCCAAGGGAGACAGGGTAGCTACACCTTC
few,TRBV5-7,.,TRBJ2-1,CASRTIRGEHEQFF,TGTGCCAGCAGGACAATCAGGGGGGAGCACGAGCAGTTCTTC
.,TRBV10-3,.,TRBJ1-3,CASKHTSGNTIYF,TGTGCCTCAAAACACACCTCTGGAAACACCATATATTTT
.,TRBV7-2,TRBD2,TRBJ2-5,CASSLALAGGQETQYF,TGTGCCAGCAGCTTAGCGCTTGCGGGAGGCCAAGAGACCCAGTACTTC
.,TRBV20-1,.,TRBJ2-7,CSARGYSAAYEQYF,TGCAGTGCTAGAGGGTACAGCGCGGCCTACGAGCAGTACTTC
few,TRBV30,.,TRBJ2-7,CAWVGQYYEQYF,TGTGCCTGGGTAGGACAGTACTACGAGCAGTACTTC
.,TRBV29-1,.,TRBJ2-7,CSVYSSAYPYEQYF,TGCAGCGTTTACAGCTCCGCGTACCCCTACGAGCAGTACTTC
.,TRBV7-9,TRBD2,TRBJ2-3,CASSLGETGGRTDTQYF,TGTGCCAGCAGCTTAGGGGAGACAGGCGGGAGGACAGATACGCAGTATTTT
.,TRBV7-3,TRBD1,TRBJ2-1,CASSSGGGQGPSEQFF,TGTGCCAGCAGCTCAGGTGGTGGACAGGGGCCTTCTGAGCAGTTCTTC
few,TRBV7-9,.,TRBJ2-1,CASSHPGSSLQDEQFF,TGTGCCAGCAGCCACCCCGGGAGCTCCCTACAAGATGAGCAGTTCTTC
few,TRBV29-1,.,TRBJ2-7,CSVEGTDSYEQYF,TGCAGCGTTGAAGGGACAGATTCCTACGAGCAGTACTTC
few,TRBV7-2,.,TRBJ2-5,CASSLGGRPETQYF,TGTGCCAGCAGCTTAGGGGGGAGGCCCGAGACCCAGTACTTC
.,TRBV12-3/TRBV12-4,.,TRBJ1-2,CASNAGTYGYTF,TGTGCCAGCAATGCAGGAACCTATGGCTACACCTTC
.,TRBV4-1,TRBD1,TRBJ1-1,CASSQGGQHMNTEAFF,TGCGCCAGCAGCCAAGGGGGACAGCACATGAACACTGAAGCTTTCTTT
.,TRBV9,TRBD2,TRBJ2-1,CASSEPSGGAEQFF,TGTGCCAGCAGCGAGCCTAGCGGGGGGGCTGAGCAGTTCTTC
few,TRBV4-1,.,TRBJ2-6,CASSQDLGRFSGANVLTF,TGCGCCAGCAGCCAAGATCTTGGCAGATTCTCTGGGGCCAACGTCCTGACTTTC
few,TRBV4-3,TRBD2,TRBJ2-1,CASSPASGRAYNEQFF,TGCGCCAGCAGCCCCGCTAGCGGGAGGGCCTACAATGAGCAGTTCTTC
.,TRBV29-1,.,TRBJ1-2,CSVLMLPPNYGYTF,TGCAGCGTTCTGATGTTGCCTCCCAACTATGGCTACACCTTC
few,TRBV12-3/TRBV12-4,TRBD1,TRBJ2-7,CASSFPAQGANEQYF,TGTGCCAGCAGTTTCCCTGCACAGGGGGCCAACGAGCAGTACTTC
.,TRBV27,.,TRBJ2-2,CASSFRWGGELFF,TGTGCCAGCAGTTTCCGGTGGGGTGGGGAGCTGTTTTTT
few,TRBV29-1,.,TRBJ1-1,CSVDLNSMNTEAFF,TGCAGCGTTGATTTGAACAGCATGAACACTGAAGCTTTCTTT
.,TRBV7-8,.,TRBJ2-1,CASSLAHRTLNEQFF,TGTGCCAGCAGCTTAGCGCACAGAACACTCAATGAGCAGTTCTTC
many,TRBV20-1,.,TRBJ2-7,CSAYSGTGNGYEQYF,TGCAGTGCTTATTCGGGGACTGGGAACGGCTACGAGCAGTACTTC
few,TRBV24-1,.,TRBJ2-2,CATRNTGYGGELFF,TGTGCCACCAGGAACACAGGGTACGGCGGGGAGCTGTTTTTT
.,TRBV7-9,.,TRBJ2-1,CASSLKGFLLNNEQFF,TGTGCCAGCAGCTTGAAGGGTTTTCTTCTAAACAATGAGCAGTTCTTC
few,TRBV9,.,TRBJ2-7,CASSVAPAAFEQYF,TGTGCCAGCAGCGTGGCTCCTGCGGCTTTCGAGCAGTACTTC
.,TRBV12-3/TRBV12-4,.,TRBJ2-6,CASSLGGGGGANVLTF,TGTGCCAGCAGTTTAGGGGGAGGCGGCGGGGCCAACGTCCTGACTTTC
.,TRBV11-2,.,TRBJ2-5,CASSLGQNSGTSQETQYF,TGTGCCAGCAGCTTAGGTCAGAATAGCGGAACCTCACAAGAGACCCAGTACTTC
.,TRBV30,.,TRBJ2-7,CAWSGLGYEQYF,TGTGCCTGGAGTGGGTTGGGCTACGAGCAGTACTTC
few,TRBV5-1,TRBD2,TRBJ2-3,CASSLQGTSGGNTDTQYF,TGCGCCAGCAGCCTGCAAGGGACTAGCGGGGGAAACACAGATACGCAGTATTTT
.,TRBV20-1,.,TRBJ1-2,CSGPYGYTF,TGCAGTGGGCCCTATGGCTACACCTTC
.,TRBV18,TRBD2,TRBJ2-3,CASSPAGGFTDTQYF,TGTGCCAGCTCACCCGCGGGAGGATTCACAGATACGCAGTATTTT
.,TRBV6-1,.,TRBJ1-1,CASSAFRQAVEAFF,TGTGCCAGCAGTGCCTTCCGACAGGCGGTTGAAGCTTTCTTT
many,TRBV20-1,.,TRBJ1-2,CSASASTGRYGYTF,TGCAGTGCTAGCGCCTCTACAGGGCGGTATGGCTACACCTTC
.,TRBV5-8,.,TRBJ1-4,CASSSAGPSHGF,TGTGCCAGCAGCTCGGCGGGGCCATCCCACGGATTT
few,TRBV28,.,TRBJ2-5,CASSTTGSQETQYF,TGTGCCAGCAGCACGACGGGGTCCCAAGAGACCCAGTACTTC
few,TRBV6-6,.,TRBJ2-7,CASSADGGSSYEQYF,TGTGCCAGCTCAGCAGATGGGGGGAGCTCCTACGAGCAGTACTTC
many,TRBV11-2,TRBD1,TRBJ1-1,CASRNSGTGGNTEAFF,TGTGCCAGCAGAAACTCCGGGACAGGGGGGAACACTGAAGCTTTCTTT
.,TRBV6-1,.,TRBJ1-2,CASREGGHGYTF,TGTGCCAGCAGAGAGGGGGGACATGGCTACACCTTC
many,TRBV3-1,.,TRBJ2-1,CASSQGNYNEQFF,TGCGCCAGCAGCCAGGGAAACTACAATGAGCAGTTCTTC
.,TRBV3-1,.,TRBJ1-3,CASSHVPTGRSGNTIYF,TGTGCCAGCAGCCACGTCCCCACAGGGCGTTCAGGAAACACCATATATTTT
few,TRBV6-5,.,TRBJ2-1,CASSYEAAYNEQFF,TGTGCCAGCAGTTACGAAGCAGCCTACAATGAGCAGTTCTTC
.,TRBV9,.,TRBJ2-7,CASSVGGSATYEQYF,TGTGCCAGCAGCGTAGGAGGGAGCGCTACCTACGAGCAGTACTTC